The present T cell receptor (beta chain) was sequenced within a study of human T cells and chemical hapten exposure. Across the study: Skin of the upper inner arm, around 2 cm by around 2 cm, received 2% DPC for sensitization.

Per the original data handling: Sample TCR totals centred on a median of around 93,000, ranging roughly 23,224 to 700,000. TCRdb called the RACE reads again in MiXCR, with one record for every CDR3 protein. None of the V and J calls come from the authors' own analysis; TCRdb made them. The sample has around 300,000 distinct CDR3 sequences; 7.5% to 9% are singletons. Whole-study findings and limits: Once DPC sensitization occurred, TCRs above 1 in 1000 frequency showed no change. Relative to controls, expanded TCRs formed significantly more large CDR3 similarity clusters.

This clonotype has only a few counts. The antigen is undetermined. Germline lookup yields CDR1 ENHRY and CDR2 SYGVKD. The V segment lost 5 bases and the J segment 3 bases; nucleotides outside the gene matches: 6. The CDR3 extends over 15 amino acids. The sample's time point: pre-sensitization, week 0. Treatment here: therapeutic diphenylcyclopropenone sensitization with weekly scalp DPC. The sequencing used whole blood, collected in connection with sensitization to the hapten diphenylcyclopropenone (DPC). The source of this sequence is a man aged 18 to 35 with alopecia areata. Some clones in this sample may be carry-over from other donors' samples. This sequence joins TRBV10-3 and TRBJ2-2; 7 bases match TRBD1. In DNA form, the CDR3 reads TGTGCCATCAGTTCCACAGGGGCCCACACCGGGGAGCTGTTTTTT. Its translation: CAISSTGAHTGELFF.